Listed here are 25 T cell receptor beta chains from one sample, sequenced in a study of blood T cell repertoires in COVID-19. Clones were read by immunoSEQ multiplex PCR, and TCRdb kept only the in-frame ones, dropping some. The table includes about 170,000 clones, about 85% detected once. Sequenced sample: peripheral blood. These receptor sequences come from a man in his sixties who had recovered from COVID-19.

The rearrangement joins TRBV5-4 to TRBJ2-5; D may be TRBD2 (6 bases). Germline V gene sequence: CDR1 SGHNT, CDR2 YYREEE (reference sequence). V lost 2 bases and J 1 base, leaving 12 bases between the germline ends. CDR3 length equals 15 residues. CDR3 sequence (DNA): TGTGCCAGCAGCTTTGCTGCGGGGTCCCAAGAGACCCAGTACTTC. Translated, it gives CASSFAAGSQETQYF.

This chain links TRBV6-2 or TRBV6-3 with TRBJ1-6; TRBD1 is a possible D gene (5 bases). Germline assignment: CDR1 MNHEY and CDR2 SVGEGT. The CDR3 spans 16 residues. Trimming took off 3 bases at V and 7 bases at J, with 16 bases between the two ends. The CDR3 DNA sequence: TGTGCCAGCAGTTATCGAGGTCCAGGGCGAAATTCACCCCTCCACTTT. This encodes CASSYRGPGRNSPLHF.

The chain combines TRBV9 with TRBJ1-2; maybe TRBD1 (5 bases). The CDR3 has 13 residues. Trimming took off 0 bases at V and 8 bases at J, with 11 bases between the two ends. Germline V gene lookup returns CDR1 SGDLS and CDR2 YYNGEE. CDR3 DNA sequence: TGTGCCAGCAGCGTAGCTAAGGGGAAGGGCTACACCTTC. It yields the protein CASSVAKGKGYTF.

In DNA form, the CDR3 reads TGTGCCAGCAGTCCCCCGTTAAATAATGAAAAACTGTTTTTT. Residues: CASSPPLNNEKLFF. This chain uses TRBV6-6 with TRBJ1-4, with no clear D. Germline V gene lookup returns CDR1 MNHNY and CDR2 SVGAGI (reference sequence). V lost 5 bases, J lost 4 bases, and 11 bases lay in between. This CDR3 comprises 14 residues.

The chain is built from TRBV5-6 and TRBJ1-1; 11 bases align to TRBD1. Germline V gene sequence: CDR1 SGHDT, CDR2 YYEEEE. The CDR3 sequence is 16 residues long. V lost 2 bases and J lost 5; bases outside the gene matches: 8. CDR3 amino acids: CASSFLRDRGGTEAFF. The DNA of the CDR3 is TGTGCCAGCAGCTTTTTACGGGACAGGGGGGGAACTGAAGCTTTCTTT.

This chain uses TRBV2 with TRBJ1-2, with 8 bases that match TRBD1. The CDR3 consists of 14 residues. V was pared by 7 bases and J by 2 bases, with 6 bases of the junction left unmatched. The germline V gene has CDR1 SNHLY and CDR2 FYNNEI. This CDR3 is CASTGQGNNYGYTF. The CDR3 nucleotides read TGTGCCAGCACTGGACAGGGTAACAACTATGGCTACACCTTC.

This clone was seen more than once but under ten times. V usage is TRBV3-1 (or the pseudogene TRBV3-2) and J usage is TRBJ1-1; D ambiguous. Per germline, CDR1 LGHDT and CDR2 YNNKEL (reference sequence). V was cut by 1 base and J by 1 base, with 7 bases left in between. The CDR3 contains 14 residues. This CDR3 reads CASSQGHRNTEAFF. In DNA form, the CDR3 reads TGTGCCAGCAGCCAAGGACATCGGAACACTGAAGCTTTCTTT.

V gene TRBV19 combines with J gene TRBJ1-2, with 12 bases fitting TRBD1. J was trimmed by 6 bases and V by 7 bases; bases with no gene match: 12. In germline, CDR1 is LNHDA, CDR2 SQIVND (reference sequence). This CDR3 has 16 residues. This CDR3 is CASMTSPGQGANGYTF. In DNA form, the CDR3 reads TGTGCCAGTATGACGTCACCGGGACAGGGGGCGAATGGCTACACCTTC.

CDR3 residues: CASRFPGTDGYTF. CDR3 nucleotide sequence: TGTGCCAGCAGGTTCCCCGGGACAGATGGCTACACCTTC. The gene calls are TRBV6-5 and TRBJ1-2, with 7 bases that match TRBD1. CDR1 is MNHEY and CDR2 is SVGAGI in the germline V gene. The CDR3 totals 13 residues. V trimming: 6 bases; J trimming: 6 bases; junction bases outside the gene matches: 7.

The V gene is TRBV6-5, the J gene TRBJ1-5; D not resolved. Germline V gene data show CDR1 as MNHEY and CDR2 as SVGAGI. V dropped 5 bases and J dropped 6 bases, with 11 bases sitting between them. The length of the CDR3 is 13 residues. CDR3 in amino acids: CASSLTGGQPQHF. CDR3 nucleotide sequence: TGTGCCAGCAGTCTTACCGGAGGTCAGCCCCAGCATTTT.

This clone was detected many times. The chain links TRBV6-1 to TRBJ2-1; D call uncertain. This CDR3 has 15 residues. The germline CDR1 and CDR2 sequences are MNHNS and SASEGT. V was trimmed by 2 bases and J by 3 bases, leaving 11 bases between them. In DNA form, the CDR3 reads TGTGCCAGCAGTGAAAGGAGTGGAGACTACAATGAGCAGTTCTTC. Its translation is CASSERSGDYNEQFF.

The V gene is TRBV5-1, the J gene TRBJ2-1; TRBD2 aligns across 9 bases. Trimming cost V 0 bases and J 4 bases; bases outside gene matches: 2. This CDR3 comprises 15 residues. Germline V CDR1 and CDR2: SGHRS, YFSETQ. The DNA for the CDR3 is TGCGCCAGCAGCTTGGAGCGGGGGGTTTACAATGAGCAGTTCTTC. Protein: CASSLERGVYNEQFF.

A note on this clone: Other DNA sequences within the sample encode an identical CDR3. The chain has TRBV7-2 and TRBJ1-3, with 9 bases matching TRBD1. CDR3 size: 14 residues. Trimming at V came to 3 bases and at J to 7 bases, leaving 4 bases not matched to a gene. Germline V lookup: CDR1 SGHTA, CDR2 FQGNSA. The CDR3 coding sequence is TGTGCCAGCAGCTTGGACAGGGGAGGGAACACCATATATTTT. Translating gives CASSLDRGGNTIYF.

This chain links TRBV3-1 (or the pseudogene TRBV3-2) with TRBJ2-5; D is possibly TRBD1 (7 bases). The V and J ends lost 4 bases and 5 bases respectively, with 20 bases between them. The CDR3 totals 16 residues. Germline CDR1 is LGHDT and CDR2 is YNNKEL (reference sequence). CDR3: CASSPISGGKGETQYF. As DNA, the CDR3 is TGTGCCAGCAGCCCGATCTCAGGGGGGAAAGGGGAGACCCAGTACTTC.

The chain couples TRBV2 to TRBJ1-1, with D perhaps TRBD1 (6 bases). The length of the CDR3 is 12 residues. Trimming took 5 bases from V and 5 from J, leaving 9 bases between them. Germline V lookup: CDR1 SNHLY, CDR2 FYNNEI. CDR3 nucleotides: TGTGCCAGCAGTCCTCAGGGGACTGAAGCTTTCTTT. It yields the protein CASSPQGTEAFF.

The chain carries TRBV7-3 and TRBJ2-1; 8 bases are a match to TRBD1. Per the germline V gene, CDR1 is SGHTA and CDR2 is FQGTGA. V shed 5 bases and J 9 bases; nucleotides not matched to a gene: 15. The CDR3 has 16 residues. CDR3: CASSPTGGSSFSEQFF. CDR3 DNA: TGTGCCAGCAGCCCTACAGGGGGTTCGTCTTTCAGTGAGCAGTTCTTC. Full variable domain (outside the CDR3, taken from reference TRBV7-3 and TRBJ2-1): GAGVSQTPSNKVTEKGKYVELRCDPISGHTALYWYRQSLGQGPEFLIYFQGTGAADDSGLPNDRFFAVRPEGSVSTLKIQRTERGDSAVYLCASSPTGGSSFSEQFFGPGTRLTVL.

The chain links TRBV7-9 to TRBJ2-5, with D perhaps TRBD2 (6 bases). V was pared by 1 base and J by 4 bases, with 13 bases between. The CDR3 spans 15 residues. Looked up from germline, CDR1 is SEHNR and CDR2 is FQNEAQ (reference sequence). CDR3 sequence reads: CASSLGGAPRETQYF. The CDR3 bases are TGTGCCAGCAGCTTAGGCGGGGCCCCTCGAGAGACCCAGTACTTC.

V usage is TRBV6-6 and J usage is TRBJ2-1; a possible D gene is TRBD2 (6 bases). Per germline, CDR1 MNHNY and CDR2 SVGAGI (reference sequence). The germline V and J ends were trimmed by 4 bases and 6 bases, with 13 bases remaining between them. The CDR3 contains 14 residues. The CDR3 DNA follows: TGTGCCAGCAGTTGGGACTTGCCCCCCAATGAGCAGTTCTTC. The encoded protein is CASSWDLPPNEQFF.

The V call is TRBV5-1, the J call TRBJ1-2, with 8 bases that match TRBD1. This CDR3 comprises 17 residues. Germline assignment: CDR1 SGHRS and CDR2 YFSETQ. V dropped 0 bases and J dropped 6; count of bases not matched to a gene: 13. CDR3 region: CASSLDPGQGRWDGYTF. CDR3 nucleotides: TGCGCCAGCAGCTTGGATCCCGGACAGGGAAGGTGGGATGGCTACACCTTC.

The chain employs TRBV6-2 or TRBV6-3 and TRBJ1-5; 7 bases fit TRBD1. J lost 2 bases, V lost 6 bases, and 4 bases had no gene match. Looked up from germline, CDR1 is MNHEY and CDR2 is SVGEGT. The CDR3 runs to 14 residues. The CDR3 loop reads CASSGQGGNQPQHF. CDR3 nucleotides: TGTGCCAGCAGCGGTCAGGGGGGCAATCAGCCCCAGCATTTT.

The CDR3 loop reads CASRSRQGSPLHF. The CDR3 DNA follows: TGTGCCAGCAGGTCTAGGCAGGGATCACCCCTCCACTTT. This chain uses TRBV7-3 with TRBJ1-6; D might be TRBD1 (5 bases). Trimming took 6 bases from V and 10 from J, leaving 13 bases between them. Germline V CDR1 and CDR2: SGHTA, FQGTGA. CDR3 size: 13 residues. Supplemented by reference TRBV7-3 and TRBJ1-6, the full variable domain reads GAGVSQTPSNKVTEKGKYVELRCDPISGHTALYWYRQSLGQGPEFLIYFQGTGAADDSGLPNDRFFAVRPEGSVSTLKIQRTERGDSAVYLCASRSRQGSPLHFGNGTRLTVT.

This clone was recorded many times. Different DNA sequences within this sample yield the same CDR3. CDR3 loop: CASSQAGRNTEAFF. The CDR3 nucleotides read TGTGCCAGCAGCCAAGCAGGCAGGAACACTGAAGCTTTCTTT. The chain has TRBV3-1 (or the pseudogene TRBV3-2) and TRBJ1-1; no clear D. Trimming took off 1 base at V and 1 base at J, with 7 bases between the two ends. This CDR3 comprises 14 residues. CDR1 and CDR2 from the germline V gene are LGHDT and YNNKEL (reference sequence).

The chain uses TRBV6-5 and TRBJ2-3, with D possibly matching TRBD2 (6 bases). The CDR3 is 14 amino acids. Trimming removed 10 bases at V and 6 bases at J, with 20 bases between. Germline loops: CDR1 MNHEY, CDR2 SVGAGI. The CDR3 coding sequence is TGTGCCACTTCATCAGCGGGCGATGAGGATACGCAGTATTTT. It translates to CATSSAGDEDTQYF.

CDR3 in amino acids: CASSLNRGEGEQFF. The CDR3 coding sequence is TGTGCCAGCAGTTTGAACAGGGGGGAAGGTGAGCAGTTCTTC. The chain is built from TRBV27 and TRBJ2-1, with 8 bases aligning to TRBD1. J gave up 9 bases and V 3 bases, and 7 bases lay outside the gene matches. Germline V gene lookup returns CDR1 MNHEY and CDR2 SMNVEV (reference sequence). The CDR3 runs to 14 residues.

The gene calls are TRBV7-9 and TRBJ1-1; no firm D call. CDR1 SEHNR and CDR2 FQNEAQ come from the germline V gene (reference sequence). There are 12 residues in the CDR3. The V and J ends lost 5 bases and 4 bases respectively, with 8 bases between them. The CDR3 sequence: CASSKLGTEAFF. For the CDR3, the DNA is TGTGCCAGCAGCAAGCTTGGCACTGAAGCTTTCTTT.